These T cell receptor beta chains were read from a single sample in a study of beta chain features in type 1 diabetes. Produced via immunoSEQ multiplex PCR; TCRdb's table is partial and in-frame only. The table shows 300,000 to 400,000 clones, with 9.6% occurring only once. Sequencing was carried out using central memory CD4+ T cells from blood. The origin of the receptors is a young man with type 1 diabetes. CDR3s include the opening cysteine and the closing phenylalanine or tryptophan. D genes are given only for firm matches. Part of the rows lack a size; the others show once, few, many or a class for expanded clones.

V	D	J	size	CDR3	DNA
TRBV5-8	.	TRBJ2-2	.	CASSGDPTGELFF	TGTGCCAGCAGCGGGGACCCAACCGGGGAGCTGTTTTTT
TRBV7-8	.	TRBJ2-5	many	CASSLGHSQETQYF	TGTGCCAGCAGCTTAGGGCACTCCCAAGAGACCCAGTACTTC
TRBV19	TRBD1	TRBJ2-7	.	CASSPTPGTGTYEQYF	TGTGCCAGTAGTCCAACACCCGGGACAGGGACCTACGAGCAGTACTTC
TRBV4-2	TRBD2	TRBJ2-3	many	CASSPSTSGRSDTQYF	TGTGCCAGCAGCCCGTCGACTAGCGGGAGATCAGATACGCAGTATTTT
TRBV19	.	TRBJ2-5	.	CATSQGRKTQYF	TGTGCCACCTCTCAGGGTAGAAAGACCCAGTACTTC
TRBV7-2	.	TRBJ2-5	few	CASSLGARQETQYF	TGTGCCAGCAGCTTGGGGGCACGGCAAGAGACCCAGTACTTC
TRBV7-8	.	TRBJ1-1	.	CASSLGTENEAFF	TGTGCCAGCAGCTTGGGAACAGAAAATGAAGCTTTCTTT
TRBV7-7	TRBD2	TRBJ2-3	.	CASSASGNTDTQYF	TGTGCTAGCAGCGCCAGCGGGAACACAGATACGCAGTATTTT
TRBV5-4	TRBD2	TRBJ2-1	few	CASSQATSGSSYNEQFF	TGTGCCAGCAGCCAAGCGACTAGCGGGAGCTCCTACAATGAGCAGTTCTTC
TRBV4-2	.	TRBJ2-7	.	CASSGVVSGGYEQYF	TGTGCCAGCAGCGGCGTAGTCTCCGGAGGGTACGAGCAGTACTTC
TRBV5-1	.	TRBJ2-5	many	CASSLTETQYF	TGCGCCAGCAGCTTGACGGAGACCCAGTACTTC
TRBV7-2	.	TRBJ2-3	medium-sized	CASSFLADTQYF	TGTGCCAGCAGCTTCTTAGCAGATACGCAGTATTTT
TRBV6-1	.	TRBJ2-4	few	CASSSHREAIQYF	TGTGCCAGCAGCTCTCACAGGGAGGCCATTCAGTACTTC
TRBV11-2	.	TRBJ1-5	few	CASSSRTNSNQPQHF	TGTGCCAGCAGCTCCCGGACAAATAGCAATCAGCCCCAGCATTTT
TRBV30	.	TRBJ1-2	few	CAWSSFGGGYGYTF	TGTGCCTGGAGTTCTTTCGGGGGAGGCTATGGCTACACCTTC